The 30 T cell receptor beta chains given below trace back to one sample, sequenced in a study of blood T cell repertoires in COVID-19 (dated by TCRdb to about 2020). Preparation of the library involved the immunoSEQ multiplex PCR assay. Imported from immuneACCESS, the table was reduced by TCRdb to in-frame sequences with V and J called. These copies leave out some clones; in studies compared against another copy, an unresolved V gene accounts for under half, and the cause of the remainder is not known. This sample holds approximately 150,000 clones; approximately 80% were observed only once. Approximately 3.5% of the sample is taken by the ten largest. The sample comprised peripheral blood. The receptors stem from a man between 65 and 79 years old who had recovered from COVID-19.

CDR3 amino acids: CASSSGLAGPQEQYF. The CDR3 DNA reads as TGTGCCAGCAGCTCTGGACTAGCGGGACCTCAAGAGCAGTACTTC. V gene TRBV7-2 combines with J gene TRBJ2-7; 12 nucleotides agree with TRBD2. The CDR3 has 15 amino acids. CDR1 SGHTA and CDR2 FQGNSA come from the germline V gene. After removal of 4 bases from V and 7 bases from J, the junction contained 8 bases not matched to a gene.

This clone has a single count. The chain uses TRBV5-1 and TRBJ2-3; TRBD1 is a possible D gene (5 bases). The CDR3 length is 16 residues. Per the germline V gene, CDR1 is SGHRS and CDR2 is YFSETQ. Trimming took off 0 bases at V and 5 bases at J, with 16 bases between the two ends. CDR3 bases: TGCGCCAGCAGCTTGGACCTTGGGTGGGGCGGAGATACGCAGTATTTT. This sequence encodes CASSLDLGWGGDTQYF.

V usage is TRBV4-1 and J usage is TRBJ2-1; maybe TRBD2 (6 bases). The CDR3 sequence is 16 residues long. Deletions cut 5 bases from V and 4 bases from J, with 18 bases between. Germline values: CDR1 MGHRA, CDR2 YSYEKL. The chain's CDR3 is CASSYSLGGEYNEQFF. CDR3 in DNA: TGCGCCAGCAGCTACTCCCTCGGGGGAGAATACAATGAGCAGTTCTTC.

The chain recombines TRBV27 with TRBJ2-7; D unclear. V lost 6 bases and J lost 0, with 15 bases in between. This CDR3 region has 15 residues. Per the germline V gene, CDR1 is MNHEY and CDR2 is SMNVEV (reference sequence). CDR3 protein: CASSPLPTGSYEQYF. Here the CDR3 DNA reads TGTGCCAGCAGCCCCCTCCCGACGGGCTCCTACGAGCAGTACTTC.

In its sample, this clone was seen once. The chain couples TRBV23-1 to TRBJ2-7; TRBD2 is a possible D gene (5 bases). TRBV23-1 is classed as an ORF, of uncertain function. The V end lost 1 base, the J end lost 4 bases, and 26 bases lay between the germline ends. The CDR3 extends over 19 amino acids. The CDR3 sequence is CASSQLGIERIRRAYEQYF. The CDR3, as DNA: TGCGCCAGCAGTCAATTAGGAATCGAGCGCATTAGGCGGGCGTACGAGCAGTACTTC.

The gene calls are TRBV19 and TRBJ1-1; D possibly corresponds to TRBD1 (6 bases). The CDR3 sequence is 14 residues long. V was clipped by 2 bases and J by 6 bases, with 13 bases between them. Germline loops: CDR1 LNHDA, CDR2 SQIVND (reference sequence). The CDR3 DNA is TGTGCCAGTAGTATAACAGGGCTAGGCGCTGAAGCTTTCTTT. Residues: CASSITGLGAEAFF.

This chain joins TRBV5-1 and TRBJ2-5, with no clear D. In germline, CDR1 is SGHRS, CDR2 YFSETQ. The CDR3 is 14 amino acids. V was shortened by 3 bases and J by 3 bases, with 12 bases between the two germline ends. The CDR3 reads CASSSQNLEETQYF. The CDR3 nucleotides are TGCGCCAGCAGCTCTCAGAACCTCGAAGAGACCCAGTACTTC. The variable domain in full, with the rest retrieved from reference TRBV5-1 and TRBJ2-5, is KAGVTQTPRYLIKTRGQQVTLSCSPISGHRSVSWYQQTPGQGLQFLFEYFSETQRNKGNFPGRFSGRQFSNSRSEMNVSTLELGDSALYLCASSSQNLEETQYFGPGTRLLVL.

The V call is TRBV5-4, the J call TRBJ2-1; 12 bases map to TRBD1. The CDR3 is 16 residues long. Germline CDR1 SGHNT, CDR2 YYREEE (reference sequence). Trimming cost V 3 bases and J 9 bases; bases outside gene matches: 10. CDR3 DNA sequence: TGTGCCAGCAGCTCCGGGACAGGGGGCCGGAGGGGTGAGCAGTTCTTC. It specifies CASSSGTGGRRGEQFF. Supplemented by reference TRBV5-4 and TRBJ2-1, the full variable domain reads ETGVTQSPTHLIKTRGQQVTLRCSSQSGHNTVSWYQQALGQGPQFIFQYYREEENGRGNFPPRFSGLQFPNYSSELNVNALELDDSALYLCASSSGTGGRRGEQFFGPGTRLTVL.

The chain links TRBV29-1 to TRBJ2-7, with D hard to call. The V end was cut by 3 bases, the J end by 2 bases, with 8 bases between. The CDR3 loop spans 12 amino acids. Germline CDR1 SQVTM, CDR2 ANQGSEA. For the CDR3, the DNA is TGCAGCGTTGATCCAGGTGCCTACGAGCAGTACTTC. Amino acids: CSVDPGAYEQYF.

This chain links TRBV15 with TRBJ2-3; D call uncertain. The CDR3 extends over 13 amino acids. Germline V lookup: CDR1 LNHNV, CDR2 YYDKDF (reference sequence). With 1 base removed from V and 1 base from J, the gap between germline ends came to 3 bases. The CDR3 region has the DNA TGTGCCACCAGCAGAGCAGGCACAGATACGCAGTATTTT. It codes for CATSRAGTDTQYF.

This clone turned up a few times. The genes are TRBV30 and TRBJ2-3, with 8 positions matching TRBD2. CDR3 size: 14 residues. Per germline, CDR1 GTSNPN and CDR2 SVGIG (reference sequence). The CDR3 region is CVSHFSGTTDTQYF. Written as DNA, the CDR3 is TGTGTCAGTCACTTTAGCGGGACAACAGATACGCAGTATTTT.

The CDR3 DNA sequence: TGTGCCAGCAGCCGACGACAGGGGTCACTCGCCACTGGAAACACCATATATTTT. This sequence encodes CASSRRQGSLATGNTIYF. The chain carries TRBV3-1 (or the pseudogene TRBV3-2) and TRBJ1-3, with 8 positions matching TRBD1. This CDR3 region has 18 residues. V gave up 4 bases and J gave up 2 bases; unmatched junction bases: 13. CDR1 and CDR2 (germline): LGHDT, YNNKEL (reference sequence).

Only a few counts were recorded for this clone. Other DNA sequences in the same sample also yield this CDR3. The V and J genes are TRBV6-2 or TRBV6-3 and TRBJ2-7; the D gene is possibly TRBD1 (5 bases). V lost 0 bases, J lost 0 bases, and 6 bases lay in between. CDR3 size: 14 residues. CDR1 MNHEY and CDR2 SVGEGT come from the germline V gene. CDR3 amino acids: CASSYSTASYEQYF. CDR3 nucleotide sequence: TGTGCCAGCAGTTACTCGACAGCCTCCTACGAGCAGTACTTC.

The J gene is TRBJ2-4, the V gene TRBV5-1; TRBD1 agrees at 8 bases. Per germline, CDR1 SGHRS and CDR2 YFSETQ. The CDR3 is made up of 14 amino acids. Trimming removed 4 bases from V and 4 bases from J; junction bases left unmatched: 4. The CDR3 DNA reads TGCGCCAGCAGCCTGACAGGGGAGAAAAACATTCAGTACTTC. This gives the protein CASSLTGEKNIQYF.

This clone was detected only a few times. The chain couples TRBV28 to TRBJ2-1; 14 nucleotides agree with TRBD2. V shed 6 bases and J 10 bases; nucleotides not matched to a gene: 8. The CDR3 spans 15 residues. Germline CDR1 and CDR2: MDHEN and SYDVKM. The CDR3 sequence: CASSHSTSGREEQFF. For the CDR3, the DNA is TGTGCCAGCAGCCATTCGACTAGCGGGAGGGAAGAGCAGTTCTTC.

CDR3 in DNA: TGTGCCATCACGCCGGGTGGGAATGAGCAGTTCTTC. It encodes CAITPGGNEQFF. The chain joins TRBV10-3 to TRBJ2-1; no clear D gene. The length of the CDR3 is 12 residues. CDR1 is ENHRY and CDR2 is SYGVKD in the germline V gene. V gave up 7 bases and J gave up 7 bases, with 11 bases separating them.

The chain recombines TRBV4-1 with TRBJ2-1; perhaps TRBD2 as D (5 bases). V was clipped by 1 base and J by 4 bases, with 11 bases between them. The CDR3 runs to 15 residues. From germline, CDR1 is MGHRA and CDR2 YSYEKL. This CDR3 is CASSQGLTSYNEQFF. The CDR3 bases are TGCGCCAGCAGCCAAGGTCTAACTAGTTACAATGAGCAGTTCTTC.

V usage is TRBV19 and J usage is TRBJ1-1, with D possibly matching TRBD1 (5 bases). CDR1 is LNHDA, CDR2 SQIVND, per germline (reference sequence). The CDR3 is 13 amino acids. Trimming removed 4 bases at V and 1 base at J, with 7 bases between. Here the CDR3 reads CASSNRWNTEAFF. CDR3 nucleotides: TGTGCCAGTAGTAACAGGTGGAACACTGAAGCTTTCTTT.

There are a few counts of this clone. This chain connects TRBV3-1 (or the pseudogene TRBV3-2) to TRBJ2-6, with TRBD1 matching over 9 bases. This CDR3 contains 17 residues. Looked up from germline, CDR1 is LGHDT and CDR2 is YNNKEL (reference sequence). With V trimmed by 9 bases and J by 0 bases, 9 bases remained unmatched. The DNA of the CDR3 is TGTGCCAGTAGACCGGGGACAGGGTCCTCTGGGGCCAACGTCCTGACTTTC. Translation: CASRPGTGSSGANVLTF.

The chain recombines TRBV5-6 with TRBJ2-4; no definite D call. The CDR3 sequence is 16 residues long. V lost 1 base and J 1 base, leaving 12 bases between the germline ends. Germline CDR1 reads SGHDT; CDR2 reads YYEEEE. The DNA for the CDR3 is TGTGCCAGCAGCTTGATCGGCCTCGGGGCCAAAAACATTCAGTACTTC. It codes for CASSLIGLGAKNIQYF.

This clone was seen once. V usage is TRBV28 and J usage is TRBJ2-7; 7 bases map to TRBD2. The CDR3 runs to 13 residues. Per germline, CDR1 MDHEN and CDR2 SYDVKM. With 6 bases clipped from V and 4 bases from J, the junction kept 6 bases outside the gene matches. The CDR3 region has the DNA TGTGCCAGCAGGCCCGGGGGGAGGTACGAGCAGTACTTC. Translated, it gives CASRPGGRYEQYF.

This clone was picked up a small number of times. The chain links TRBV3-1 (or the pseudogene TRBV3-2) to TRBJ1-1; a possible D gene is TRBD1 (6 bases). This CDR3 contains 15 residues. Per germline, CDR1 LGHDT and CDR2 YNNKEL (reference sequence). V dropped 8 bases and J dropped 9 bases, with 25 bases sitting between them. The CDR3 region is CASSGTQGTLMQAFF. As DNA, the CDR3 is TGTGCCAGCTCAGGAACACAGGGTACCCTCATGCAAGCTTTCTTT.

The chain joins TRBV7-2 to TRBJ2-7; possibly TRBD2 for D (8 bases). This CDR3 has 16 residues. Trimming stripped 6 bases from V and 6 bases from J, with 24 bases between. The germline V gene encodes CDR1 SGHTA and CDR2 FQGNSA. The CDR3 nucleotides are TGTGCCAGCAGTTTATTCACTAGCGGAGCAGGGGGCGAGCAGTACTTC. Protein: CASSLFTSGAGGEQYF.

A single count supports this clone. The chain has TRBV20-1 and TRBJ1-1; D is unresolved. Germline CDR1 reads DFQATT; CDR2 reads SNEGSKA (reference sequence). V shed 7 bases and J shed 2 bases, with 17 bases lying between them. The CDR3 length is 14 residues. The chain's CDR3 is CSVSKQRINTEAFF. CDR3 coding DNA: TGCAGTGTTAGTAAACAACGAATCAACACTGAAGCTTTCTTT.

The V gene is TRBV7-9, the J gene TRBJ2-1; 8 positions match TRBD1. The CDR3 spans 13 residues. Trimming took 5 bases from V and 14 from J; bases not matched to a gene: 11. Germline V gene lookup returns CDR1 SEHNR and CDR2 FQNEAQ (reference sequence). The CDR3 coding sequence is TGTGCCAGCAGCCCCGACAGGGGACGATTCAAGTTCTTC. Translated, it gives CASSPDRGRFKFF. Looking up the rest from reference TRBV7-9 and TRBJ2-1 gives the full variable domain: DTGVSQNPRHKITKRGQNVTFRCDPISEHNRLYWYRQTLGQGPEFLTYFQNEAQLEKSRLLSDRFSAERPKGSFSTLEIQRTEQGDSAMYLCASSPDRGRFKFFGPGTRLTVL.

There are a few counts of this clone. The V call is TRBV19, the J call TRBJ1-5; possible D gene TRBD1, 6 bases. The CDR3 totals 13 residues. Germline values: CDR1 LNHDA, CDR2 SQIVND (reference sequence). Trimming took 10 bases from V and 3 from J, leaving 13 bases between them. In nucleotides, the CDR3 is TGTGCCACCAGGGGCCCTCTCAATCAGCCCCAGCATTTT. As protein: CATRGPLNQPQHF.

This chain links TRBV27 with TRBJ2-5; D ambiguous. This CDR3 spans 13 amino acids. From germline, CDR1 is MNHEY and CDR2 SMNVEV (reference sequence). Trimming pared 1 base from V and 2 bases from J, leaving 5 bases between. The CDR3 protein is CASSLYYQETQYF. The DNA of the CDR3 is TGTGCCAGCAGTTTATACTATCAAGAGACCCAGTACTTC.

This rearrangement joins TRBV12-3 or TRBV12-4 to TRBJ2-7; maybe TRBD1 (6 bases). Trimming shortened V by 5 bases and J by 9 bases, and 11 bases separated the two germline ends. The CDR3 loop spans 11 amino acids. The CDR3 sequence: CASSNRDRQYF. For the CDR3, the DNA is TGTGCCAGCAGTAACAGGGACCGGCAGTACTTC.

The rearrangement links TRBV19 to TRBJ2-1; 7 bases are shared with TRBD1. Germline CDR1 LNHDA, CDR2 SQIVND (reference sequence). Germline trimming cut 5 bases from V and 4 bases from J; bases unmatched to any gene: 11. The CDR3 covers 16 residues. CDR3 in DNA: TGTGCCAGTAGTTTAGGGCCCCCGGGACAGTACAATGAGCAGTTCTTC. It translates to CASSLGPPGQYNEQFF.

In this sample, this clone turned up a few times. The chain links TRBV15 to TRBJ2-7, with D possibly matching TRBD2 (5 bases). Germline V gene lookup returns CDR1 LNHNV and CDR2 YYDKDF (reference sequence). This CDR3 spans 13 amino acids. The V gene lost 0 bases and the J gene lost 7 bases, with 10 bases spanning the gap. The CDR3 bases are TGTGCCACCAGCAGAGATCCTACGGGGGAGCAGTACTTC. Amino acid sequence: CATSRDPTGEQYF.